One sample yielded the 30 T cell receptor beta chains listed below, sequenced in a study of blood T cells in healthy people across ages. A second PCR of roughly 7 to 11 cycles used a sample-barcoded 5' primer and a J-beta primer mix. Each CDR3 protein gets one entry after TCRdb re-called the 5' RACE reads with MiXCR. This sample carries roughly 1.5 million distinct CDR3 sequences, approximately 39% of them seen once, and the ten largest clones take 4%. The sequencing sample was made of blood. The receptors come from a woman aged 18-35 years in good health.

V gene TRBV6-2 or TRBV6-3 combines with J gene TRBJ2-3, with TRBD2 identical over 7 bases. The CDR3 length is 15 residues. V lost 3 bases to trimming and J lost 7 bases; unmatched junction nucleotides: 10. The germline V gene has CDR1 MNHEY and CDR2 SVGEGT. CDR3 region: CASSYGAGVGNTQYF. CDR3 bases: TGTGCCAGCAGTTATGGCGCGGGAGTAGGGAATACGCAGTATTTT.

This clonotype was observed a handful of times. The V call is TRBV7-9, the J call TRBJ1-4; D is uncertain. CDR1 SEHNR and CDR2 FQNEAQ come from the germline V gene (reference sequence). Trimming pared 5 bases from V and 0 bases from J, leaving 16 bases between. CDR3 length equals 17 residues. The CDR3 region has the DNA TGTGCCAGCAGCCCCCGGGCCTACGAAGCAACTAATGAAAAACTGTTTTTT. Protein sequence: CASSPRAYEATNEKLFF. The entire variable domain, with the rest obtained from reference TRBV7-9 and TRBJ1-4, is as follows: DTGVSQNPRHKITKRGQNVTFRCDPISEHNRLYWYRQTLGQGPEFLTYFQNEAQLEKSRLLSDRFSAERPKGSFSTLEIQRTEQGDSAMYLCASSPRAYEATNEKLFFGSGTQLSVL.

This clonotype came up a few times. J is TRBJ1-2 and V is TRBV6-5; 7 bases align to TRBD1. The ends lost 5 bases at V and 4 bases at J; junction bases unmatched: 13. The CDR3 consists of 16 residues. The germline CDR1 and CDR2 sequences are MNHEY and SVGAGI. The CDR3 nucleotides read TGTGCCAGCAGTAACGACAGGGTACCGTTCTTCTATGGCTACACCTTC. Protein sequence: CASSNDRVPFFYGYTF.

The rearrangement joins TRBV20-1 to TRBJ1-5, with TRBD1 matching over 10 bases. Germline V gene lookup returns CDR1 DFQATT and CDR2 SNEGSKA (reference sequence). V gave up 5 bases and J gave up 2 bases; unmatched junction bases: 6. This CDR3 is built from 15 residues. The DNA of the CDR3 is TGCAGTGCTGACCCGGGGACAGGGGGCAATCAGCCCCAGCATTTT. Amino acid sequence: CSADPGTGGNQPQHF.

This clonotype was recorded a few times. DNA of the CDR3: TGTGCCAGCAAGCGGGACTCCTACAATGAGCAGTACTTC. It specifies CASKRDSYNEQYF. The gene calls are TRBV6-5 and TRBJ2-1; 7 positions match TRBD2. TRBJ2-7 explains the end of the DNA better; the J call may be wrong. CDR3 length equals 13 residues. Germline assignment: CDR1 MNHEY and CDR2 SVGAGI.

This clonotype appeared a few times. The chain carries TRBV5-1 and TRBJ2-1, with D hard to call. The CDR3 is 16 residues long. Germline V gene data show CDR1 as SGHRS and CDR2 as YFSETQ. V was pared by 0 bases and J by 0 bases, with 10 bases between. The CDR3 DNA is TGCGCCAGCAGCTTGGGGCAGGCAGGCTCCTACAATGAGCAGTTCTTC. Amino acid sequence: CASSLGQAGSYNEQFF.

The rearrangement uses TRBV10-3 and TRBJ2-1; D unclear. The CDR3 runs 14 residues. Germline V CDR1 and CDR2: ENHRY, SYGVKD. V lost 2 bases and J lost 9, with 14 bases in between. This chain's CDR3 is CAISEANLSGEQFF. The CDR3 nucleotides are TGTGCCATCAGTGAGGCGAACCTCTCGGGTGAGCAGTTCTTC.

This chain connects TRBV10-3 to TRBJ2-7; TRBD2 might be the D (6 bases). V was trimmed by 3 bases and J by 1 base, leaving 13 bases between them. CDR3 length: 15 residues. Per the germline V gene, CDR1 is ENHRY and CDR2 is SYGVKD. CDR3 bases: TGTGCCATCAGTGACGGACGAGCGGGTTCCTACGAGCAGTACTTC. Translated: CAISDGRAGSYEQYF.

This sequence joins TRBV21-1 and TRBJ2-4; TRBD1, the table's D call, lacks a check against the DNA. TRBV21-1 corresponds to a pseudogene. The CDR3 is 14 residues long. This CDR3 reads CASSKVEGHNEQYF. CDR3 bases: TGTGCCAGCAGCAAGGTCGAGGGGCACAATGAGCAGTACTTC.

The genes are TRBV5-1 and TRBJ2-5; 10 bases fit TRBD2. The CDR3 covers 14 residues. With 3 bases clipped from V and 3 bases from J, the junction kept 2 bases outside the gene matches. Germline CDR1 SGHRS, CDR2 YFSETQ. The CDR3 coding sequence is TGCGCCAGCAGCTACGGGACTAGCGAAGAGACCCAGTACTTC. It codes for CASSYGTSEETQYF.

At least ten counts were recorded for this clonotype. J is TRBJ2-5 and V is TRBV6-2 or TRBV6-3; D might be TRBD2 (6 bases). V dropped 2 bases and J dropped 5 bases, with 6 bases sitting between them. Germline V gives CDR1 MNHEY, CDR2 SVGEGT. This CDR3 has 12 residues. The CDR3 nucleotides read TGTGCCAGCAGTTACGGGGGGGAGACCCAGTACTTC. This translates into CASSYGGETQYF.

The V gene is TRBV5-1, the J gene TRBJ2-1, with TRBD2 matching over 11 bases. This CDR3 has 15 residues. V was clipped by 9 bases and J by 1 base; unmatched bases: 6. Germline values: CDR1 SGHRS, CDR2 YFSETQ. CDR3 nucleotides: TGCGCCACCCGTAGCGGGGGGGCTTCCTACAATGAGCAGTTCTTC. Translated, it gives CATRSGGASYNEQFF.

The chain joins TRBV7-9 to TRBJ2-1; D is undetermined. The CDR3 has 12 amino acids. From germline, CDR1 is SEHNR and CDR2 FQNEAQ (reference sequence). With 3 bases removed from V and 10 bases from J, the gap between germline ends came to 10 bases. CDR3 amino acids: CASSFGAQEQFF. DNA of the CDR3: TGTGCCAGCAGCTTCGGAGCTCAAGAGCAGTTCTTC.

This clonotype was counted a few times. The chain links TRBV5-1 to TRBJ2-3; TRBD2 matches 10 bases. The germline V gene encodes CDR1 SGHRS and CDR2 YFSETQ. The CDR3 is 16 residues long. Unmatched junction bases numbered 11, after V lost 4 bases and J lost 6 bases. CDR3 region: CASSEERGGGSDTQYF. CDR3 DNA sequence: TGCGCCAGCAGCGAAGAGCGGGGGGGCGGGTCCGATACGCAGTATTTT.

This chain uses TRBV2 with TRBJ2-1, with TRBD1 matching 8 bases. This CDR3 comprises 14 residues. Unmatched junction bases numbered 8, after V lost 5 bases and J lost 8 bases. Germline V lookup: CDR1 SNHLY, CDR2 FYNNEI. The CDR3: CASSPDRGSDEQFF. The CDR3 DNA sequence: TGTGCCAGCAGTCCCGACAGGGGTAGTGATGAGCAGTTCTTC.

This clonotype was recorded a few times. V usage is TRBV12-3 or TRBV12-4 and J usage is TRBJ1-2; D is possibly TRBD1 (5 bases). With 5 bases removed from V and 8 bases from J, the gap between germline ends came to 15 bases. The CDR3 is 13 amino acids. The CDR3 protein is CASSRQPQEGYTF. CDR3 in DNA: TGTGCCAGCAGTAGACAGCCCCAGGAGGGCTACACCTTC.

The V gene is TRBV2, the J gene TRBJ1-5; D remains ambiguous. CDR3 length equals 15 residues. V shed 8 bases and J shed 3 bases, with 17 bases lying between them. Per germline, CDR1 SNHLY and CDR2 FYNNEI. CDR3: CASSRENRINQPQHF. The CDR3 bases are TGTGCCAGCTCCCGCGAGAATCGCATCAATCAGCCCCAGCATTTT.

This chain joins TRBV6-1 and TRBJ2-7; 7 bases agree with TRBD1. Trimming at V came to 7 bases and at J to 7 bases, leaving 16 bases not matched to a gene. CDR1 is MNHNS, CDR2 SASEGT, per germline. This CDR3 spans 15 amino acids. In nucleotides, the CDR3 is TGTGCCAGCATGAGAGGACAGGCCGTCTGGCAGGAGCAGTACTTC. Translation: CASMRGQAVWQEQYF.

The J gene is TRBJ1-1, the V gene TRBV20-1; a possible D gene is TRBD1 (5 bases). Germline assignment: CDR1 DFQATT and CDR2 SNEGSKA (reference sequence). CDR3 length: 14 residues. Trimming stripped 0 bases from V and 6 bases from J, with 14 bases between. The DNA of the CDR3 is TGCAGTGCTAGAGATAGGCGGGGGGGTTCTGAAGCTTTCTTT. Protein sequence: CSARDRRGGSEAFF.

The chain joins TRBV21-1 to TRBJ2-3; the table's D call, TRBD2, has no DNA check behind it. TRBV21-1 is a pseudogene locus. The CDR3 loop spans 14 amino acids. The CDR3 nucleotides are TGTGCCAGCAGCTCGGACAGCGGGAGATATACGCAGTATTTT. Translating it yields CASSSDSGRYTQYF.

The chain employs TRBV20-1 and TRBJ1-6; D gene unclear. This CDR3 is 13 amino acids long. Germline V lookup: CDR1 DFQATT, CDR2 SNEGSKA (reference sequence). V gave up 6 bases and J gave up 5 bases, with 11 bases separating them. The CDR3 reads CSAIPMNNSPLHF. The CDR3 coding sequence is TGCAGTGCCATACCGATGAATAATTCACCCCTCCACTTT.

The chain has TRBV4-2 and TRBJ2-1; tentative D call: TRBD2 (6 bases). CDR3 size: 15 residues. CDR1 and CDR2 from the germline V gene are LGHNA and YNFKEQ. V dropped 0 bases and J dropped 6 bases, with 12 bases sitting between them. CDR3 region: CASSQERLVANEQFF. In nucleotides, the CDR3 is TGTGCCAGCAGCCAAGAGCGACTAGTCGCCAATGAGCAGTTCTTC.

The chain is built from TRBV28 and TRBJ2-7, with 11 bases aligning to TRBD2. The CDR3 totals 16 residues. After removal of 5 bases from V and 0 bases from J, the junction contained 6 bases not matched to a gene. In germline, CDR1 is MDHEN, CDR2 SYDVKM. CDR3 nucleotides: TGTGCCAGCAGTCCGGTGGGGACTAGCGGCTCCTACGAGCAGTACTTC. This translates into CASSPVGTSGSYEQYF.

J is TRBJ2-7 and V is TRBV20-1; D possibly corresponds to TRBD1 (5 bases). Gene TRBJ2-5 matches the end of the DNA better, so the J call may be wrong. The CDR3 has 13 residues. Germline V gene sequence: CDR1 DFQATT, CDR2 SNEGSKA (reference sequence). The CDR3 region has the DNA TGCAGTGCTAGTACCGGACACCTGGAGACCCAGTACTTC. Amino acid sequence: CSASTGHLETQYF.

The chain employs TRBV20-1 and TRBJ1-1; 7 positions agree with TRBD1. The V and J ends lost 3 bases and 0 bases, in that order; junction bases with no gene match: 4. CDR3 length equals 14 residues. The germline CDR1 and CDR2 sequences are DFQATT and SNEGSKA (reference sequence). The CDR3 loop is CSASSGTVNTEAFF. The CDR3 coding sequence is TGCAGTGCTAGCTCCGGGACAGTGAACACTGAAGCTTTCTTT.

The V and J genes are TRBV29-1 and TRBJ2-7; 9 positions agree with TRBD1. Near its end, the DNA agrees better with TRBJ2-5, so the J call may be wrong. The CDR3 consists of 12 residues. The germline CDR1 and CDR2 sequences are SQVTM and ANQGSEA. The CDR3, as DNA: TGCAGCGCGACAGGGGGAGAGGAGACCCAGTACTTC. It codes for CSATGGEETQYF.

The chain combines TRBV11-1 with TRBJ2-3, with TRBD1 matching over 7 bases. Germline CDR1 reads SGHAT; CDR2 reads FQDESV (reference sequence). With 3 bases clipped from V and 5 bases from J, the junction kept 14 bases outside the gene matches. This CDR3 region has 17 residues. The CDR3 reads CASSFRRGRGFLDTQYF. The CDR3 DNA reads TGTGCCAGCAGCTTCAGAAGGGGGCGAGGATTTTTAGATACGCAGTATTTT.

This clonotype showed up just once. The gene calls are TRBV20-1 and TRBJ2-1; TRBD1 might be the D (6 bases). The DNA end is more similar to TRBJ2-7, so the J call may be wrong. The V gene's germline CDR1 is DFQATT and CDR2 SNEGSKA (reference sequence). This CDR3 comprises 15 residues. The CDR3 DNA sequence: TGCAGTGCTAACCAACTACGGGGATGGGACAATGAGCAGTACTTC. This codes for CSANQLRGWDNEQYF.

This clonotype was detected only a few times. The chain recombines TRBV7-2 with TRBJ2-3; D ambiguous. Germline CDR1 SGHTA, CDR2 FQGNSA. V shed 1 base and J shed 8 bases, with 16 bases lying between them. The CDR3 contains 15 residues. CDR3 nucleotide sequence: TGTGCCAGCAGCTTAGAGGCCAGCCAATCCATTACGCAGTATTTT. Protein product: CASSLEASQSITQYF.

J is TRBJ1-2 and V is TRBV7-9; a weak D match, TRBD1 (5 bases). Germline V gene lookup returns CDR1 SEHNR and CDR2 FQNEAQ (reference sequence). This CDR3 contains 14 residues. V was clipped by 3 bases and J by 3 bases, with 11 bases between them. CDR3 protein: CASSLDVGDYGYTF. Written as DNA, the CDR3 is TGTGCCAGCAGCTTGGATGTGGGGGACTATGGCTACACCTTC.